These 19 T cell receptor beta chains came from one sample sequenced in a study of cytomegalovirus exposure and HLA in healthy donors. This table comes from immunoSEQ multiplex PCR, and its TCRdb copy is limited to in-frame clones, with some not included. The sample has 110,000 or so clones; about 83% are singletons. The sequenced sample was PBMCs. The receptors stem from a woman aged 25 to 45 in good health and CMV-seronegative.

The V gene is TRBV18, the J gene TRBJ1-1; D ambiguous. The CDR3 covers 14 residues. Germline V gene sequence: CDR1 KGHSH, CDR2 LQKENI. V shed 1 base and J shed 2 bases, with 8 bases lying between them. The CDR3 spells CASSPLPENTEAFF. CDR3 DNA: TGTGCCAGCTCACCACTCCCAGAAAACACTGAAGCTTTCTTT. The variable domain in full, completed from reference TRBV18 and TRBJ1-1, reads NAGVMQNPRHLVRRRGQEARLRCSPMKGHSHVYWYRQLPEEGLKFMVYLQKENIIDESGMPKERFSAEFPKEGPSILRIQQVVRGDSAAYFCASSPLPENTEAFFGQGTRLTVV.

This clone occurred once. The gene calls are TRBV4-3 and TRBJ2-3; 7 bases fit TRBD2. The V and J ends lost 0 bases and 4 bases, in that order; junction bases with no gene match: 10. The germline V gene encodes CDR1 LGHNA and CDR2 YSLEER. CDR3 length equals 17 residues. DNA of the CDR3: TGCGCCAGCAGCCAAGATATTGGACTAGGGATCCCAGATACGCAGTATTTT. It encodes CASSQDIGLGIPDTQYF.

This clone was counted a single time. This rearrangement joins TRBV27 to TRBJ2-5; D might be TRBD2 (5 bases). V lost 0 bases, J lost 5 bases, and 10 bases lay in between. Germline CDR1 and CDR2: MNHEY and SMNVEV (reference sequence). The CDR3 covers 14 residues. This CDR3 is CASSLSPGWETQYF. DNA of the CDR3: TGTGCCAGCAGTTTATCTCCGGGGTGGGAGACCCAGTACTTC.

V and J are TRBV7-3 and TRBJ2-5; 8 bases are a match to TRBD1. Germline-derived CDR1 and CDR2 are SGHTA and FQGTGA. V gave up 5 bases and J gave up 5 bases; unmatched junction bases: 10. The CDR3 runs to 15 residues. The CDR3 nucleotides read TGTGCCAGCAGCCGCTACGGACAGGGTTTTGAGACCCAGTACTTC. This codes for CASSRYGQGFETQYF.

V usage is TRBV5-1 and J usage is TRBJ2-1; 11 bases map to TRBD1. CDR3 length equals 15 residues. J gave up 8 bases and V 7 bases, and 11 bases lay outside the gene matches. Germline V gives CDR1 SGHRS, CDR2 YFSETQ. The CDR3 sequence is CASQPGQGAPDEQFF. The CDR3 DNA follows: TGCGCCAGCCAACCCGGACAGGGGGCACCGGATGAGCAGTTCTTC.

V usage is TRBV1 and J usage is TRBJ2-3; no check of the table's D call, TRBD2, against the DNA was made. TRBV1 is given as a pseudogene. This CDR3 is built from 14 residues. CDR3: CTHRTGGRTDTQYF. CDR3 sequence (DNA): TGCACCCATCGTACCGGGGGGCGCACAGATACGCAGTATTTT.

This chain connects TRBV11-3 to TRBJ2-3; the D gene is possibly TRBD2 (5 bases). Germline loops: CDR1 SGHNT, CDR2 YENEEA. Trimming stripped 5 bases from V and 3 bases from J, with 9 bases between. The CDR3 runs to 13 residues. CDR3 sequence (DNA): TGTGCCAGCAGCCGAGGGCCTACAGATACGCAGTATTTT. This codes for CASSRGPTDTQYF. Filled out from reference TRBV11-3 and TRBJ2-3, the complete variable domain reads EAGVVQSPRYKIIEKKQPVAFWCNPISGHNTLYWYLQNLGQGPELLIRYENEEAVDDSQLPKDRFSAERLKGVDSTLKIQPAELGDSAVYLCASSRGPTDTQYFGPGTRLTVL.

This clone was counted a single time. The chain combines TRBV5-1 with TRBJ2-2; no definite D call. Germline V CDR1 and CDR2: SGHRS, YFSETQ. V shed 4 bases and J shed 2 bases, with 15 bases lying between them. This CDR3 region has 16 residues. The CDR3 sequence: CASSHRSATNTGELFF. The CDR3 DNA sequence: TGCGCCAGCAGCCACCGATCAGCGACCAACACCGGGGAGCTGTTTTTT.

This clone was counted once. The V and J genes are TRBV4-1 and TRBJ2-1; 8 nucleotides align to TRBD1. Per the germline V gene, CDR1 is MGHRA and CDR2 is YSYEKL. This CDR3 is 16 amino acids long. Trimming cost V 6 bases and J 4 bases; bases outside gene matches: 11. In DNA form, the CDR3 reads TGCGCCAGCAGGGAGGGGGCAGGGGGCTTTTACAATGAGCAGTTCTTC. Translation: CASREGAGGFYNEQFF.

In its sample, this clone was seen once. The chain recombines TRBV19 with TRBJ2-3; the D gene is possibly TRBD2 (8 bases). CDR3 length equals 18 residues. V lost 5 bases and J lost 2, with 23 bases in between. The V gene's germline CDR1 is LNHDA and CDR2 SQIVND (reference sequence). The CDR3 DNA follows: TGTGCCAGTAGTGATGGAGGGGGCGGGGGGCCTCTCACAGATACGCAGTATTTT. Translated: CASSDGGGGGPLTDTQYF.

The V gene is TRBV5-1, the J gene TRBJ2-3; TRBD2 aligns across 9 bases. Trimming took 4 bases from V and 0 from J; bases not matched to a gene: 9. CDR3 length: 17 residues. Germline-derived CDR1 and CDR2 are SGHRS and YFSETQ. The CDR3 sequence is CASSASLAGVSTDTQYF. Here the CDR3 DNA reads TGCGCCAGCAGCGCATCCTTAGCGGGGGTGAGCACAGATACGCAGTATTTT.

The chain couples TRBV7-6 to TRBJ2-7; 8 bases line up with TRBD2. CDR1 SGHVS and CDR2 FNYEAQ come from the germline V gene. The CDR3 spans 14 residues. The ends lost 9 bases at V and 2 bases at J; junction bases unmatched: 9. CDR3 nucleotide sequence: TGTGCCAGTACAACAACTAGCGGAGCCTACGAGCAGTACTTC. Amino acid sequence: CASTTTSGAYEQYF.

The chain combines TRBV6-5 with TRBJ2-7, with 10 bases that match TRBD2. Per the germline V gene, CDR1 is MNHEY and CDR2 is SVGAGI. The CDR3 is 14 amino acids. The J segment lost 2 bases and the V segment lost 8 bases, leaving 6 bases of the junction unmatched. This CDR3 reads CASGFSGGAYEQYF. The DNA of the CDR3 is TGTGCCAGCGGGTTCAGCGGGGGGGCCTACGAGCAGTACTTC.

The chain recombines TRBV15 with TRBJ2-7, with 13 nucleotides matching TRBD2. From germline, CDR1 is LNHNV and CDR2 YYDKDF (reference sequence). The CDR3 has 16 residues. The J segment lost 3 bases and the V segment lost 1 base, leaving 3 bases of the junction unmatched. CDR3 sequence (DNA): TGTGCCACCAGCAGAGGGACTAGCGGGGGTAACTACGAGCAGTACTTC. This codes for CATSRGTSGGNYEQYF.

V is TRBV5-4 and J is TRBJ2-7, with D tentatively TRBD1 (7 bases). Germline V gene sequence: CDR1 SGHNT, CDR2 YYREEE (reference sequence). This CDR3 spans 15 amino acids. Trimming removed 5 bases at V and 0 bases at J, with 15 bases between. The CDR3 sequence is CASRSGGPSSYEQYF. Here the CDR3 DNA reads TGTGCCAGCAGGTCAGGGGGGCCCAGCTCCTACGAGCAGTACTTC.

The chain uses TRBV27 and TRBJ2-2; TRBD1 aligns across 8 bases. The junction had 15 bases not matched to a gene; V was cut back by 8 bases and J by 4 bases. This CDR3 spans 17 amino acids. Germline V lookup: CDR1 MNHEY, CDR2 SMNVEV (reference sequence). CDR3 in amino acids: CASGYGQGVGGTGELFF. The CDR3 region has the DNA TGTGCCAGCGGCTACGGACAGGGTGTCGGAGGCACCGGGGAGCTGTTTTTT.

This chain uses TRBV7-8 with TRBJ2-1; D might be TRBD1 (6 bases). V was clipped by 8 bases and J by 1 base, with 18 bases between them. From germline, CDR1 is SGHVS and CDR2 FQNEAQ. The CDR3 spans 16 residues. The CDR3 DNA reads as TGTGCCAGCGTACCGAGGGCAGGGGATTCCTACAATGAGCAGTTCTTC. This gives the protein CASVPRAGDSYNEQFF.

The chain recombines TRBV5-6 with TRBJ2-3; 8 bases fit TRBD2. V shed 0 bases, J shed 5 bases, and the junction held 5 bases outside the gene matches. The CDR3 length is 15 residues. Germline CDR1 and CDR2: SGHDT and YYEEEE. In DNA form, the CDR3 reads TGTGCCAGCAGCTTGGACGGGGGGGCCGGAGATACGCAGTATTTT. Amino acid sequence: CASSLDGGAGDTQYF.

The V gene is TRBV10-3, the J gene TRBJ1-1; D is perhaps TRBD1 (5 bases). V was shortened by 7 bases and J by 3 bases, with 15 bases between the two germline ends. The CDR3 consists of 14 residues. Germline CDR1 and CDR2: ENHRY and SYGVKD. DNA for the CDR3: TGTGCCATCACCGCGGGGGGAAAGGACACTGAAGCTTTCTTT. Amino acid sequence: CAITAGGKDTEAFF.